This entry is about one TCR beta chain. Its target is unknown. Repertoires were generated with immunoSEQ multiplex PCR, while TCRdb's copy carries only in-frame clones and drops some. The table records about 89,000 clones, approximately 88% of them present only once. This specimen comes from a study of identifying expanded T cells in peripheral blood. CDR1 is LNHDA, CDR2 SQIVND, per germline (reference sequence). V shed 6 bases and J shed 4 bases, with 9 bases lying between them. This CDR3 has 13 amino acids. Points from the study as a whole: Variance in clone template counts between approximately two-week samples significantly increased with total template count across all healthy donors.

V usage is TRBV19 and J usage is TRBJ2-2; D uncertain. This sequence originates from a person between 18 and 69 years old in good health. Sequenced input: blood. The CDR3 DNA reads TGTGCCAGTAGGCGTTCGGGCACCGGGGAGCTGTTTTTT. This translates into CASRRSGTGELFF.